Given below is one T cell receptor (beta chain) in context. Its specificity is not known. These data originate in a study of T cells in localized non-small cell lung cancer. Repertoires were generated with immunoSEQ multiplex PCR, while TCRdb's copy carries only in-frame clones and drops some. The profile covers roughly 36,000 clones, with around 90% appearing a single time and 4.5% to 7% taken by the ten largest. This CDR3 has 14 residues. The V end was cut by 2 bases, the J end by 5 bases, with 7 bases between. CDR1 is MDHEN, CDR2 SYDVKM, per germline. Study findings and constraints: It remains possible that heterogeneity exists, since only one tumor region was sequenced.

The rearrangement joins TRBV28 to TRBJ1-6; no clear D. Here the sequenced sample was PBMCs, taken before any cancer treatment. The receptor was derived from a man between 40 and 70 years old with stage II lung adenocarcinoma. CDR3 in amino acids: CASSLRTNNSPLHF. Written as DNA, the CDR3 is TGTGCCAGCAGTTTACGGACTAATAATTCACCCCTCCACTTT.